This TCR beta chain derives from a study of T cells in Graves' hyperthyroidism and ophthalmopathy. Regarding the study as a whole: A 13 V-J signature model discriminated ophthalmopathy versus stable hyperthyroidism.

Authors of the study amplified TCR beta CDR3 regions from RNA transcripts. First-round RT-PCR with HTBI primers amplified the TCR CDR3 region. TCRdb reprocessed the multiplex PCR reads with MiXCR, giving one entry per CDR3 protein. The data contain about 700,000 distinct CDR3 sequences, 13% to 15% of them singletons. CDR3 length equals 13 residues. Germline loops: CDR1 SQVTM, CDR2 ANQGSEA. The V gene end was trimmed by 5 bases and the J gene end by 2 bases; junction bases not matched to a gene: 4. This clonotype was seen a few times. What it binds is not known. Sequencing used blood. The TCR was taken from a young woman with Graves' hyperthyroidism. The chain joins TRBV29-1 to TRBJ2-3, with TRBD2 matching over 7 bases. The CDR3 DNA is TGCAGCGTTCTAGGGGACTACACAGATACGCAGTATTTT. Translated, it gives CSVLGDYTDTQYF.